This T cell receptor beta chain comes out of a study of T-cell reconstitution after alpha-beta-depleted transplantation in children. In its sample, this clonotype was seen many times. Germline-derived CDR1 and CDR2 are SGHRS and YFSETQ. This CDR3 is built from 15 residues. The V end was cut by 0 bases, the J end by 3 bases, with 12 bases between. The TCRbeta library was prepared with unique molecular identifiers. TCRdb reprocessed the PCR reads via MiXCR and lists one record per CDR3 protein. The sample has about 110,000 distinct CDR3 sequences, around 10% seen once. Source: PBMCs from the stem cell graft donor, taken from the stem cell graft. This receptor was taken from a human donor who donated a stem cell graft to a child with acute lymphoblastic leukemia. The chain is built from TRBV5-1 and TRBJ1-1; no clear D gene. CDR3 protein: CASSLAEGLDTEAFF. CDR3 DNA: TGCGCCAGCAGCTTGGCCGAGGGCTTGGACACTGAAGCTTTCTTT.